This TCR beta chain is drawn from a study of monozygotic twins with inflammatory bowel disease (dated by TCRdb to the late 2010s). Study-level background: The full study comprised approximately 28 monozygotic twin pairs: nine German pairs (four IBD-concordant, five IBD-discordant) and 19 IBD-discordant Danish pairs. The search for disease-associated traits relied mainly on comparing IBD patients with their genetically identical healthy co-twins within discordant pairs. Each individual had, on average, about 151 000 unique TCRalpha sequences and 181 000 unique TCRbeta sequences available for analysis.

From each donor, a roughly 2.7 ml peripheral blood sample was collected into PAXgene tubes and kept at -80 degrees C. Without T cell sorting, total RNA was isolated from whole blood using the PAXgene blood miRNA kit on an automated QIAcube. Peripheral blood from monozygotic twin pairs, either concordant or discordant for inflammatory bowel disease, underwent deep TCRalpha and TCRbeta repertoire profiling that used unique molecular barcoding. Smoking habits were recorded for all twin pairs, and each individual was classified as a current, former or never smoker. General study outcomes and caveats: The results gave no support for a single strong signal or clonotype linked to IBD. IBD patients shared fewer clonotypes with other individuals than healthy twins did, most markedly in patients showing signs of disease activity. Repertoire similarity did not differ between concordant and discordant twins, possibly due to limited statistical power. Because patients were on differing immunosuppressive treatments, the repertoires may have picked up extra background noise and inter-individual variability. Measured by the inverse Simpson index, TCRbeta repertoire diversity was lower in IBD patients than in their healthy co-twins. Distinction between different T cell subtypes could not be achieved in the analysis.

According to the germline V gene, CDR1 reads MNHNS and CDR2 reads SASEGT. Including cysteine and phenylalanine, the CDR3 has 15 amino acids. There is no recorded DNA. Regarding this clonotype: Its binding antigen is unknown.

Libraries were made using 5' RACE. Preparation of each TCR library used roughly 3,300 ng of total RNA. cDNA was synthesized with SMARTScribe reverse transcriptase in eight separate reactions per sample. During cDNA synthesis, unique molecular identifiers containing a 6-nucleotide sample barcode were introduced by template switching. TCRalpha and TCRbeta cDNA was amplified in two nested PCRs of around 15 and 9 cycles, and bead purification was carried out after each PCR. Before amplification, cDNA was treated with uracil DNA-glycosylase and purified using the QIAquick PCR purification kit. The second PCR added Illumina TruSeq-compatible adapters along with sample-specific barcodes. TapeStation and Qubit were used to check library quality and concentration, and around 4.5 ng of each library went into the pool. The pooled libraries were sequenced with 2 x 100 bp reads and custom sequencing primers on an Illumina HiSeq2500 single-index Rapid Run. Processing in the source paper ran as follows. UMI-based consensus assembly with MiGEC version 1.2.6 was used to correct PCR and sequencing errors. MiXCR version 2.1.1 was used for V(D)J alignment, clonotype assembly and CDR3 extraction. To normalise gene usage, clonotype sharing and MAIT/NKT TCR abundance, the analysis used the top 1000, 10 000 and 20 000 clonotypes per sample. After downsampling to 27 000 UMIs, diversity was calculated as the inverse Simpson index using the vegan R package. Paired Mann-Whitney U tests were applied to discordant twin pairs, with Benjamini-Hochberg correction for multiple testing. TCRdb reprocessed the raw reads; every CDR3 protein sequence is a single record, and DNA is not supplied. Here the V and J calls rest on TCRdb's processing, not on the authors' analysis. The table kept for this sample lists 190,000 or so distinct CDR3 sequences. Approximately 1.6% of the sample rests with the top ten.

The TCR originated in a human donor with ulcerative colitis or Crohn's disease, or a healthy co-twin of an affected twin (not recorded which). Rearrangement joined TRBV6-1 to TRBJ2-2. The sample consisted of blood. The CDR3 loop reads CASMRSLVGTGELFF.